The T cell receptor beta chain described here comes from a study of cytotoxic CD8 clonotypes in ibrutinib-treated CLL listed by TCRdb under 2021. Some background on the complete study: The cohort included some 14 treatment-naive and roughly ten relapsed/refractory patients; 17 were IGHV unmutated. Responses were partial in around 25 patients and complete in 2; after median approximately 5.5 years follow-up, about 14 stayed in remission and some twelve progressed. Response samples were obtained after a median of 12 months of treatment, with a range of roughly 6 to 36 months. On average, each sample had 255,043 productive templates and more than 85,000 productive rearrangements. Of the roughly 86 people in the trial, approximately 28 had longitudinal samples available. Cryopreserved peripheral blood mononuclear cells were obtained before treatment, at response, and at either sustained remission or disease progression. Patients were still on ibrutinib when every remission and progressive disease sample was collected. The full study reports these points: Lymph node repertoires were not examined, and the timing of sampling was not matched between patients in sustained remission and those whose disease progressed. Clonality increased at ibrutinib response, stayed stable in sustained remission, and fell back toward baseline at progression. Public clonotypes were found to be uncommon and were observed to contract or remain stable during treatment; the increase in clonality was shown to reflect expansion of private clonotypes at ibrutinib response. Baseline clonality exceeded that of age-matched healthy donors and correlated strongly with circulating CD8+ T-cell counts.

Of note for this clone: There is no known antigen for this receptor. No much larger clone exists at a distance of one base, and base qualities are not known.

Per the germline V gene, ENHRY is the CDR1 and SYGVKD is the CDR2. The CDR3 starts with the cysteine, ends with the phenylalanine, and has 14 residues. The entry retains the CDR3 DNA only, 42 bases that are in frame from base 1. V loses 4 bases of germline sequence and J loses 0 bases, and the interval between the two ends is 10 bases. Interpreted using the paper, the time point label stands for: about a year on ibrutinib. For TCR beta library preparation, roughly 2.2 micrograms of genomic DNA were isolated from cryopreserved PBMCs. Longitudinal blood samples from CLL patients on ibrutinib monotherapy were analyzed using high-throughput TCR beta sequencing. The patients were enrolled in a single-center, open-label phase 2 trial of ibrutinib monotherapy. Each clonotype received, on average, 10x coverage in deep resolution sequencing performed on a MiSeq, where the target depth lay between 1 in 1 million and 1 in 200,000 T cells. TCR beta libraries were generated with the immunoSEQ hsTCRB Kit. The study's own analysis went as follows. The data were analyzed with ImmunoSEQ Analyzer and ImmunoSEQ Data Assistant, and V, D and J gene assignments followed IMGT definitions. Clonality, which ranges from 0 to 1, was calculated by subtracting the normalized Shannon entropy of productive rearrangement frequencies from one. Only overrepresented clonotypes making up at least 0.05% of the repertoire of each patient were included in the public clonotype analysis. About a dozen repertoires from age-matched healthy donors, obtained from immuneACCESS, served as clonality controls. Sourced from immuneACCESS, this table was stored by TCRdb with only in-frame sequences that have V and J called. A share of the clones is absent; for the studies checked, an unresolved V gene accounts for under half, and the remainder has no known explanation. V, J and clone size were drawn from that table, and D and trimming were deduced from the DNA. The sample profile shows about 17,000 clones; about two thirds of them were found once. Of the sample, more than 25% is held by the ten largest clones.

The starting material was PBMCs, obtained after 12 months of ibrutinib treatment. The V and J genes are TRBV10-3 and TRBJ2-7; the D region possibly corresponds to TRBD2 (5 bases align). The source of this sequence is a human donor with chronic lymphocytic leukemia. Here the CDR3 is given as CAISGTGSSYEQYF. The nucleotide sequence reads as follows: TGTGCCATCAGTGGGACTGGAAGCTCCTACGAGCAGTACTTC.